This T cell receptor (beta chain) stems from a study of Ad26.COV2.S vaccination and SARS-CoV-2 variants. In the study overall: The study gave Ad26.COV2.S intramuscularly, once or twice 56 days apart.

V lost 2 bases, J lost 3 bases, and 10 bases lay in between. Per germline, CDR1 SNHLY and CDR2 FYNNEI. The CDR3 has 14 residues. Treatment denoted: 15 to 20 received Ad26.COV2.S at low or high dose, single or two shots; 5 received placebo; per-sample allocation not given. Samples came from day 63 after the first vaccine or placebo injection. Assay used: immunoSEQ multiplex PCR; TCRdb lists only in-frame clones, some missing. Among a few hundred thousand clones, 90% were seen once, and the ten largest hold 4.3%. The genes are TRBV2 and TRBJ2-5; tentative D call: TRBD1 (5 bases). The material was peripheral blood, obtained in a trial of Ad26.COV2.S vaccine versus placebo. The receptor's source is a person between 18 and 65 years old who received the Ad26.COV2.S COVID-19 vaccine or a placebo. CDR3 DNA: TGTGCCAGCAGTGAACAGGGAAAGAAAGAGACCCAGTACTTC. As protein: CASSEQGKKETQYF. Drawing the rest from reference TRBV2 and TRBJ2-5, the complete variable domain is EPEVTQTPSHQVTQMGQEVILRCVPISNHLYFYWYRQILGQKVEFLVSFYNNEISEKSEIFDDQFSVERPDGSNFTLKIRSTKLEDSAMYFCASSEQGKKETQYFGPGTRLLVL.